One T cell receptor (beta chain) is described in this entry. What antigen it recognizes has not been identified. No clone much larger than this one lies a single base away; base qualities are absent. The protocol used for the library was the immunoSEQ multiplex PCR assay. For the multiplex PCR, a mixture combining 60 forward primers for TCR Vbeta segments and 13 reverse primers for TCR Jbeta segments was used. A multiplex PCR assay on genomic DNA amplified the CDR3 region of rearranged TCR beta genes. Amplified TCR beta libraries were sequenced as 87-base-pair reads on the Illumina HiSeq System. In the authors' own workflow: In a later analysis, some 80 million unique TCR beta chains were counted across the approximately 640 repertoires, and around 11 million of these chains were shared by at least two donors. Raw reads were error-corrected and collapsed into unique sequences by a nearest-neighbor algorithm in which closely related sequences were merged to remove PCR and sequencing errors. V, D and J gene segments were assigned by aligning CDR3 sequences to IMGT reference sequences. For a sequence to be retained, a match of at least six nucleotides was required to both a V gene segment and a J gene segment. A rearrangement counted as productive if the CDR3 had no stop codons and remained in frame with V and J, and every other rearrangement counted as non-productive. Following IMGT convention, CDR3 was defined as the stretch from the second conserved V-encoded cysteine up to the conserved J-encoded phenylalanine. In an earlier analysis of more than 550 of the donors, sequences lacking an unambiguous match to a single V gene segment were excluded. An earlier analysis of several hundred of the donors classified V segments as functional when productive rearrangements were above 56.7% and as segregating when the standard deviation between donors was above 5%. To diagnose cytomegalovirus status from the catalog of TCR beta chain sequences, a statistical classification framework was built. V and J gene assignment, in a later analysis, came from comparing TCR nucleotide sequences with IMGT/GENE-DB human TR gene sequences. Using the TCRdist pipeline, a later analysis assigned CDR3 sequences along with most-parsimonious VDJ recombination scenarios. In a later analysis, each TCR beta chain was defined by its CDR3 amino acid sequence together with its V-gene family, and reads without a unique V-gene family were excluded. To address suspected cross-contamination and a sequencing artifact, a later analysis removed 550 to 750 highly shared, low-generation-probability nucleotide sequences. In a later analysis, a clonal expansion index was calculated for each public chain from normalized within-repertoire ranks of inferred template counts. In a later analysis, generation probabilities were computed with a VDJ recombination model fitted to out-of-frame rearrangements, and the resulting probabilities were checked against IGoR. In a later analysis, TCR-TCR, TCR-HLA and TCR-CMV co-occurrence was scored with hypergeometric tests, and a repertoire-size bias correction was applied to TCR pairs. In a later analysis, false discovery rates were estimated by permuting HLA or CMV assignments 20 times. In a later analysis, co-occurring TCRs were grouped using DBSCAN, with TCRdist sequence similarity added in when clustering inside HLA-allele-positive subsets. Repertoires with fewer than 30,000 or more than 120,000 public chains, plus five repertoires with anomalous nucleotide sharing, were excluded from co-occurrence clustering. Held by TCRdb, this immuneACCESS table contains in-frame sequences only and omits some clones. Under half of the omission traces to an unresolved V gene where checked; the cause of the rest is unknown. D and trimming were read from the DNA, whereas the V and J calls and clone size are those reported in that table. The sample yields roughly 120,000 clones; around four fifths were counted once. The ten largest make up about 8% of the sample.

The cohort consisted of fewer than 700 healthy bone marrow donors. At the time of sampling, every cohort member was nominally healthy, though immune exposures that went unrecorded were likely present. The donor was CMV seropositive and belonged to the group of 250 to 300 seropositive cohort members. Every donor gave a peripheral blood sample, and the peripheral blood mononuclear cells from that sample were used for TCR beta sequencing. Genomic DNA was extracted from the blood cell samples with the Qiagen DNeasy Blood Extraction Kit. These data are taken from a study of cytomegalovirus exposure and HLA in healthy donors (dated by TCRdb to the late 2010s). General notes on the study: An earlier analysis of 587 of the donors reported 276 Gb of sequence data and 95 million to 140 million unique TCR beta sequences obtained from around 190 million T cells. An early release covering roughly 580 HLA-typed donors comprised 250 to 350 gigabases of sequencing data and tens of millions of unique TCR sequences. Of the approximately 400 genotyped donors, roughly 76% were placed in the genetic ancestry cluster associated with self-reported Caucasian donors. The study aimed to test whether signatures of past pathogen exposure could be identified by cataloging public T cell receptors. Using immunosequencing, the study profiled T cell repertoires from around 670 subjects and related those repertoires to cytomegalovirus serostatus. Besides the first cohort of 550 to 750 subjects, a separate validation cohort made up of 120 different subjects was used. High-throughput TCR immunosequencing, statistical association of individual TCRs with disease status, and machine learning were combined to predict cytomegalovirus infection status. In a later analysis, previously published TCR beta repertoires from 666 donors were re-analyzed and high-resolution HLA genotyping was added so that TCR occurrence patterns could be studied. The later analysis used no new phenotypic data to find candidate immune exposures, relying instead on TCR beta sequences and their occurrence across donors. To decide whether each TCR beta V gene segment behaved as functional or pseudogenic, an earlier analysis of some 570 of the donors relied on high-throughput TCR beta sequencing. Donor age, sex, ethnicity and CMV serostatus were compiled together with the repertoire data. A later genetic analysis used genome-wide SNP genotypes for 398 of the 666 donors, treating that subset as a discovery cohort. All discovery cohort repertoires had been generated using a single sequencing platform. HLA typing covered class I and class II loci at four-digit resolution. The number of typed donors differed by locus: 629-630 for A, B, C, DRB1 and DQB1; some 500 for DQA1; 606 for DPA1; and some 430 for DPB1. A handful of DR-DQ haplotypes were handled as single units for association and clustering because linkage in the cohort was strong. Among about 360 genotyped donors of the cohort, an average of approximately 230,000 unique TCR beta nucleotide sequences were sequenced per donor, roughly 18% of them non-productive. Points the paper makes about the study in general: Sequencing depth was assumed to be roughly uniform across donors in the presence/absence analyses, though that assumption may not hold. HLA typing was unavailable for some donors at each locus, so association tests used only the typed subset. According to a later analysis, most CMV-associated TCR beta chains appeared to be HLA-restricted, and the HLA associations seemed to be driven largely by CMV exposure. A later analysis associated about 17,000 TCR beta sequences with specific HLA alleles at a false discovery rate of 0.05. In a later analysis, HLA-associated TCR beta chains showed more clonal expansion and lower generation probabilities than non-associated chains that were equally common. CMV serostatus was the only immune exposure information available for the cohort. The classifier was reported to diagnose cytomegalovirus status with high specificity and sensitivity in both the original cohort and the validation cohort. In an earlier analysis of fewer than 750 of the donors, most TCR beta V segments were observed in productive rearrangements about 90% or about 30% of the time, broadly matching IMGT annotations. A later analysis reported that several top co-occurrence clusters appeared linked to parvovirus B19, influenza, CMV and Epstein-Barr virus. According to a later genetic analysis, donors in an Asian-associated ancestry cluster had fewer N-insertions in productive TCRs than the approximately 650-donor mean. Linkage disequilibrium might explain the correlated functional status among segregating V segments, but an unknown experimental factor could not be excluded. A later analysis found that TCR association rates varied across HLA loci, with DRB1 alleles showing the most associated TCRs and HLA-C alleles the fewest. Most TCR sequences were seen in very few donors, while some public TCRs were found in many individuals. An association between a missense DCLRE1C variant and V-gene and J-gene trimming of TCR beta chains was found in a later genetic analysis and replicated in an independent cohort. A total of 164 TCR beta chains were listed by the study as associated with cytomegalovirus. A group of highly shared sequence variants was considered likely to be a technical artifact of the sequencing pipeline. Three of the identified cytomegalovirus-associated TCR beta chains were confirmed in vitro to be specific for cytomegalovirus antigens. When HLA alleles, especially DR and DQ, strongly co-occurred, TCR associations were difficult to assign to individual alleles. Because counts were too low, about 15 rarely observed V segments, including chromosome 9 orphons, were left out of the earlier analysis of about 500 of the donors. The authors suggested that the approach could potentially be extended to other disease states and immunological phenotypes. Some IMGT-functional V segments, including TRBV6-2 and TRBV6-3, could not be distinguished by the 87-base-pair reads and were therefore excluded. This cohort had only TCR beta chains sequenced, and the lack of alpha or paired-chain data limited which features could be detected. A further reported finding was that TCR beta sequences accurately predicted the HLA-A and HLA-B alleles for most subjects in the first cohort.

V is reduced by 4 bases and J by 4 bases, leaving a spacing of 21 bases between them. Looking up the germline V gene (reference sequence) yields CDR1 SGHNT and CDR2 YYREEE. Its CDR3 holds 16 amino acids, cysteine through phenylalanine. The retained sequence is limited to the CDR3, 48 bases, with the frame set at the first base. The chain is made from TRBV5-4 and TRBJ2-7; no D segment can be confidently identified. Sequencing input: PBMCs. The clonotype originates from a woman in her forties or fifties in good health and CMV-seropositive. The CDR3 sequence is CASSSLERAGAYEQYF. The nucleotide sequence reads as follows: TGTGCCAGCAGCAGTTTAGAAAGAGCCGGAGCTTACGAGCAGTACTTC.